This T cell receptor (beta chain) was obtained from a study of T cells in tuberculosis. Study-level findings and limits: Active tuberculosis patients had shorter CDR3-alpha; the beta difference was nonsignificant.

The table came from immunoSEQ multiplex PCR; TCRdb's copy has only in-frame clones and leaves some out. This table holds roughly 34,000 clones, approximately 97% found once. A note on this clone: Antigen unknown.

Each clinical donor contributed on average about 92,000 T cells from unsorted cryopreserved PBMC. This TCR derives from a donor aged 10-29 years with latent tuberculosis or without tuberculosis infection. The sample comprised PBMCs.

Written as DNA, the CDR3 is TGCGCCAGCAGCCAAGAAACAGGGAGCTCCTACGAGCAGTACTTC. Protein sequence: CASSQETGSSYEQYF. The chain uses TRBV4-1 and TRBJ2-7; D is possibly TRBD1 (6 bases). The CDR3 consists of 15 residues. Germline V gene lookup returns CDR1 MGHRA and CDR2 YSYEKL. Trimming cost V 0 bases and J 0 bases, with 9 bases left between them.